This TCR beta chain was recorded in a study of cytomegalovirus exposure and HLA in healthy donors. Study at large: An early data release held tens of millions of unique TCRs from HLA-typed donors.

For this clone: The antigen is undetermined.

PCR primers comprised 60 Vbeta and 13 Jbeta primers. The assay was immunoSEQ multiplex PCR, and TCRdb's table has in-frame clones only and misses some. The repertoire holds some 200,000 clones, with 79% as singletons. CDR1 and CDR2 (germline): SEHNR, FQNEAQ (reference sequence). Trimming removed 8 bases at V and 0 bases at J, with 11 bases between. The CDR3 length is 14 residues. Study-level points and caveats: Reportedly, fewer N-insertions than the approximately 690-donor mean appeared in an Asian-associated ancestry cluster in a later analysis.

Specimen: PBMCs. The chain has TRBV7-9 and TRBJ1-5; the D gene is possibly TRBD1 (5 bases). The sequence came from a girl between 10 and 17 years old in good health and CMV-seropositive. CDR3 sequence (DNA): TGTGCCAGCGCGGGGGGGTATAGCAATCAGCCCCAGCATTTT. Protein sequence: CASAGGYSNQPQHF.